The 11 T cell receptor beta chains presented below share a single source sample, sequenced in a study of shared clonotypes between healthy human individuals. Some clones are missing from TCRdb's copy, which holds only in-frame ones; the method was immunoSEQ multiplex PCR. The sample contains about 1 million clones, about three quarters of which appear only once. Sequencing used memory CD4+ T cells sorted from blood. Subset noted: CD45RA-negative fraction. The source is a man younger than 30 in good health.

As for this clone: At the DNA level, this CDR3 is encoded by other sequences in the same sample as well. This chain uses TRBV30 with TRBJ1-3; 8 nucleotides line up with TRBD1. Per germline, CDR1 GTSNPN and CDR2 SVGIG (reference sequence). The V and J ends lost 5 bases and 0 bases, in that order; junction bases with no gene match: 3. The CDR3 spans 14 residues. CDR3 DNA sequence: TGTGCCTGGCGACAGGGGAGCTCTGGAAACACCATATATTTT. This encodes CAWRQGSSGNTIYF.

The chain couples TRBV27 to TRBJ2-2, with D possibly TRBD2 on 5 matching bases. The CDR3 has 14 residues. From germline, CDR1 is MNHEY and CDR2 SMNVEV (reference sequence). Deletions cut 3 bases from V and 8 bases from J, with 13 bases between. The chain's CDR3 is CASSFQLGGGELFF. In DNA form, the CDR3 reads TGTGCCAGCAGTTTCCAACTAGGTGGTGGGGAGCTGTTTTTT.

This sequence joins TRBV28 and TRBJ1-2, with D unclear. V lost 1 base and J lost 6, with 24 bases in between. This CDR3 has 18 amino acids. The germline CDR1 and CDR2 sequences are MDHEN and SYDVKM. CDR3 amino acids: CASSLLVGRSSTPHGYTF. The CDR3 nucleotides are TGTGCCAGCAGTTTATTAGTAGGGAGATCCTCAACCCCTCATGGCTACACCTTC.

This clone was counted between two and nine times. The rearrangement joins TRBV30 to TRBJ1-5; D uncertain. Trimming left V 2 bases short and J 3 bases short, with 11 bases between. Germline lookup yields CDR1 GTSNPN and CDR2 SVGIG (reference sequence). The length of the CDR3 is 14 residues. CDR3 DNA: TGTGCCTGGAGTTCCGGGCAGAACAATCAGCCCCAGCATTTT. This encodes CAWSSGQNNQPQHF.

V usage is TRBV9 and J usage is TRBJ1-2; TRBD1 matches at 12 bases. This CDR3 is built from 15 residues. The V and J ends lost 2 bases and 7 bases, in that order; junction bases with no gene match: 6. Germline CDR1 is SGDLS and CDR2 is YYNGEE. This CDR3 reads CASSVTGQGAGGYTF. Written as DNA, the CDR3 is TGTGCCAGCAGCGTGACGGGACAGGGGGCGGGTGGCTACACCTTC.

The genes are TRBV5-1 and TRBJ1-2; perhaps TRBD1 as D (6 bases). Germline V gene data show CDR1 as SGHRS and CDR2 as YFSETQ. The CDR3 has 16 residues. With 4 bases removed from V and 2 bases from J, the gap between germline ends came to 18 bases. The CDR3, as DNA: TGCGCCAGCAGCCTCACAACAGGGAGGTCGAACTATGGCTACACCTTC. Its protein product is CASSLTTGRSNYGYTF. Complete variable domain (other parts from reference TRBV5-1 and TRBJ1-2): KAGVTQTPRYLIKTRGQQVTLSCSPISGHRSVSWYQQTPGQGLQFLFEYFSETQRNKGNFPGRFSGRQFSNSRSEMNVSTLELGDSALYLCASSLTTGRSNYGYTFGSGTRLTVV.

The V and J genes are TRBV11-2 and TRBJ2-1, with D perhaps TRBD2 (5 bases). Germline V gene lookup returns CDR1 SGHAT and CDR2 FQNNGV. CDR3 length equals 16 residues. V was trimmed by 0 bases and J by 4 bases, leaving 13 bases between them. Here the CDR3 reads CASSLEQRGLYNEQFF. The CDR3 DNA reads TGTGCCAGCAGCTTAGAACAACGGGGATTATACAATGAGCAGTTCTTC.

This clone was seen only a few times. The genes are TRBV6-4 and TRBJ1-2; 8 nucleotides agree with TRBD1. V gave up 2 bases and J gave up 7 bases; unmatched junction bases: 3. Germline V CDR1 and CDR2: MRHNA, SNTAGT. This CDR3 is 13 amino acids long. The CDR3 region is CASSDSDRGGYTF. In DNA, the CDR3 is TGTGCCAGCAGTGACAGCGACAGGGGTGGCTACACCTTC.

CDR3 sequence (DNA): TGCAGCGCTGGACAGGCCTATTACAATGAGCAGTTCTTC. Translation gives CSAGQAYYNEQFF. The chain combines TRBV29-1 with TRBJ2-1; 7 positions match TRBD1. The CDR3 has 13 residues. The germline CDR1 and CDR2 sequences are SQVTM and ANQGSEA. Unmatched junction bases numbered 7, after V lost 7 bases and J lost 4 bases.

About this clone: A single base separates this from a much larger clone, so it may be a read error. Other DNA sequences of this sample code for an identical CDR3. V and J are TRBV5-6 and TRBJ1-2; D unresolved. This CDR3 is built from 12 residues. Germline V gives CDR1 SGHDT, CDR2 YYEEEE. V shed 0 bases and J shed 5 bases, with 5 bases lying between them. CDR3 nucleotides: TGTGCCAGCAGCTTGGCTGGGTATGGCTACACCTTC. It codes for CASSLAGYGYTF.

The V and J genes are TRBV27 and TRBJ2-3; the match to TRBD2 covers 7 bases. Germline CDR1 MNHEY, CDR2 SMNVEV (reference sequence). CDR3 length: 15 amino acids. With 5 bases clipped from V and 2 bases from J, the junction kept 7 bases outside the gene matches. The CDR3 nucleotides read TGTGCCAGCAGTCGCCGGGACTATAACACAGATACGCAGTATTTT. Its translation is CASSRRDYNTDTQYF.